This entry lists 10 T cell receptor beta chains sequenced from one sample in a study of T-cell reconstitution after alpha-beta-depleted transplantation in children. A library of TCRbeta sequences, prepared with unique molecular identifiers, was generated. TCRdb passed the PCR reads through MiXCR, listing each CDR3 protein once. Among about 50,000 distinct CDR3 sequences listed, about 5% were seen once. The sample in question was PBMCs, mostly from graft donor cells, obtained 60 days after TCRalphabeta/CD19-depleted stem cell transplant. All receptors come from a female patient aged 2-9 years who had a stem cell transplant for aplastic anemia, so the T cells may come from the graft donor.

The sample holds many counts of this clonotype. The V and J genes are TRBV5-8 and TRBJ1-1; 11 nucleotides match TRBD1. The germline gives CDR1 SGHTS, CDR2 YDEGEE. CDR3 length equals 17 residues. With V trimmed by 10 bases and J by 0 bases, 14 bases remained unmatched. As DNA, the CDR3 is TGTGCCTGTCAACCAAGGGACAGGGGGGACCTGAACACTGAAGCTTTCTTT. Translating it yields CACQPRDRGDLNTEAFF.

The V gene is TRBV20-1, the J gene TRBJ1-6; D unresolved. Per germline, CDR1 DFQATT and CDR2 SNEGSKA (reference sequence). V lost 3 bases and J 0 bases, leaving 9 bases between the germline ends. There are 15 residues in the CDR3. In DNA, the CDR3 is TGCAGTGCTAGGCAGCAGAGCTCCTATAATTCACCCCTCCACTTT. Its protein is CSARQQSSYNSPLHF.

This clonotype occurred many times. The V gene is TRBV7-9, the J gene TRBJ2-7; D may be TRBD2 (5 bases). The V end lost 2 bases, the J end lost 0 bases, and 8 bases lay between the germline ends. The germline CDR1 and CDR2 sequences are SEHNR and FQNEAQ (reference sequence). The CDR3 spans 14 residues. CDR3 nucleotide sequence: TGTGCCAGCAGCTTAAGTCGGGACTCCTACGAGCAGTACTTC. Its translation is CASSLSRDSYEQYF.

There are many counts of this clonotype. The chain has TRBV20-1 and TRBJ2-7; 8 bases match TRBD2. The CDR3 is 15 residues long. The germline V gene encodes CDR1 DFQATT and CDR2 SNEGSKA (reference sequence). The trim removed 1 base at V and 6 bases at J, leaving 11 bases unmatched. The chain's CDR3 is CSARAGPKRESEQYF. The DNA of the CDR3 is TGCAGTGCTAGAGCGGGGCCCAAGCGGGAGAGCGAGCAGTACTTC.

This clonotype was observed at least ten times. The rearrangement links TRBV5-1 to TRBJ2-5, with TRBD2 matching 8 bases. This CDR3 spans 18 amino acids. With 4 bases clipped from V and 0 bases from J, the junction kept 14 bases outside the gene matches. Germline loops: CDR1 SGHRS, CDR2 YFSETQ. CDR3 loop: CASSPLGAPAGDQETQYF. As DNA, the CDR3 is TGCGCCAGCAGCCCGTTGGGGGCTCCAGCGGGGGACCAAGAGACCCAGTACTTC.

Many counts were recorded for this clonotype. The chain joins TRBV21-1 to TRBJ2-4; no DNA check was done on the table's D call, TRBD1. TRBV21-1 is an annotated pseudogene. The CDR3 is made up of 18 amino acids. DNA for the CDR3: TGTGCCAGCAGCAAAGAAGGGCAGGTCTGTGCCCCAAAAAACATTCAGTACTTC. Translating it yields CASSKEGQVCAPKNIQYF.

This clonotype was seen only a few times. The chain uses TRBV11-1 and TRBJ1-1, with 9 bases fitting TRBD1. The CDR3 is made up of 13 amino acids. V lost 3 bases, J lost 9 bases, and 5 bases stayed unmatched. CDR1 and CDR2 (germline): SGHAT, FQDESV (reference sequence). The CDR3 bases are TGTGCCAGCAGCTTCACAGGGGGCGGTAAAGCTTTCTTT. Translating gives CASSFTGGGKAFF.

The chain has TRBV2 and TRBJ1-4; D gene ambiguous. The length of the CDR3 is 14 residues. V gave up 6 bases and J gave up 7 bases, with 15 bases separating them. Germline values: CDR1 SNHLY, CDR2 FYNNEI. CDR3 region: CASRDGRKSEKLFF. The CDR3 DNA reads TGTGCCAGCAGAGACGGGAGGAAGAGTGAAAAACTGTTTTTT.

The chain combines TRBV27 with TRBJ1-6; perhaps TRBD1 as D (5 bases). The germline V gene encodes CDR1 MNHEY and CDR2 SMNVEV (reference sequence). The CDR3 loop spans 15 amino acids. Trimming shortened V by 5 bases and J by 9 bases, and 17 bases separated the two germline ends. In DNA form, the CDR3 reads TGTGCCAGCAGTCTCCGGGGCCTAAGGGGTTCACCCCTCCACTTT. Translated: CASSLRGLRGSPLHF.

Only a few counts were recorded for this clonotype. This rearrangement joins TRBV5-1 to TRBJ2-5; a possible D gene is TRBD2 (6 bases). This CDR3 comprises 13 residues. The V gene lost 7 bases and the J gene lost 4 bases, with 14 bases spanning the gap. Germline CDR1 and CDR2: SGHRS and YFSETQ. The CDR3 reads CASAPGGRETQYF. The CDR3 DNA is TGCGCCAGCGCCCCCGGAGGGAGAGAGACCCAGTACTTC.